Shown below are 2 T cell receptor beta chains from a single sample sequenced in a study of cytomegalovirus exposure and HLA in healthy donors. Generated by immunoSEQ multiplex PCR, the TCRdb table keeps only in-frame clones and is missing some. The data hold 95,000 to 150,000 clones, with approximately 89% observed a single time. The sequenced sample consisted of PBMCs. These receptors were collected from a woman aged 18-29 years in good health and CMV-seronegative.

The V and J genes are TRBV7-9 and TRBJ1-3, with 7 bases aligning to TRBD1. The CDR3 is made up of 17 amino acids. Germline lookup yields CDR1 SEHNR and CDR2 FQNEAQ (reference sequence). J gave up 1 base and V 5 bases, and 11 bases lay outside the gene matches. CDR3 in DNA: TGTGCCAGCAGCCAGAAGACAGGGTTTACGTCTGGAAACACCATATATTTT. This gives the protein CASSQKTGFTSGNTIYF.

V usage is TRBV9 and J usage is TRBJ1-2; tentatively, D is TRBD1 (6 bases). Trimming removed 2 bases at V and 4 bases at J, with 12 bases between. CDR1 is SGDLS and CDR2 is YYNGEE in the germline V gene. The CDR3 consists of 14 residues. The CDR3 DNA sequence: TGTGCCAGCAGCGTTTGCAGGGGCGGCTATGGCTACACCTTC. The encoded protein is CASSVCRGGYGYTF.